The sequence of this T cell receptor (beta chain) was determined in a study of T cells in Graves' hyperthyroidism and ophthalmopathy. The CDR3 runs 15 residues. With 2 bases removed from V and 6 bases from J, the gap between germline ends came to 17 bases. The germline V gene encodes CDR1 MDHEN and CDR2 SYDVKM. Amplification targeted TCR beta CDR3 regions from RNA transcripts. Using the HTBI primer set, a first-round RT-PCR was run on the TCR CDR3. TCRdb reanalysed the multiplex PCR reads using MiXCR and keeps one entry per CDR3 protein. The data hold around 690,000 distinct CDR3 sequences, with roughly 17% observed a single time.

This TCR derives from a man in his fifties with Graves' hyperthyroidism. The sequencing sample was made of blood. The chain uses TRBV28 and TRBJ2-7; possible D gene TRBD2, 5 bases. The CDR3: CASSLRLSPATEQYF. The CDR3 DNA reads as TGTGCCAGCAGTTTACGACTATCCCCTGCTACCGAGCAGTACTTC.